This is a list of T cell receptor beta chains from one sample in a study of T cell responses to AZD1222 COVID-19 vaccine. TCRdb's copy holds only in-frame clones and misses some; the assay was immunoSEQ multiplex PCR. Among some 150,000 clones, 93% were seen once, and the ten largest hold approximately 2%. Sequencing used peripheral blood, obtained on day 0 of AZD1222 vaccination. These TCRs come from an adult in good health. Each CDR3 is given with its conserved first and last residue. A D gene is named only where the DNA matches it firmly. Clone size is stated in some rows and not others, as once, few, many or a class when expanded.

V gene: TRBV6-1
clone size: -
D gene: -
J gene: TRBJ1-3
CDR3 protein: CASSEALGPGNTIYF
CDR3 DNA: TGTGCCAGCAGTGAAGCCTTGGGCCCTGGAAACACCATATATTTT

V gene: TRBV7-3
clone size: -
D gene: TRBD1
J gene: TRBJ1-1
CDR3 protein: CASSEQGGNTEAFF
CDR3 DNA: TGTGCCAGCAGCGAACAGGGGGGGAACACTGAAGCTTTCTTT

V gene: TRBV3-1/TRBV3-2
clone size: -
D gene: -
J gene: TRBJ1-4
CDR3 protein: CASSAPAREKLFF
CDR3 DNA: TGTGCCAGCAGCGCCCCCGCCAGGGAAAAACTGTTTTTT

V gene: TRBV7-2
clone size: -
D gene: TRBD1
J gene: TRBJ1-2
CDR3 protein: CASSLRHPGQGGGYTF
CDR3 DNA: TGTGCCAGCAGCTTACGCCATCCGGGACAGGGAGGTGGCTACACCTTC

V gene: TRBV5-4
clone size: -
D gene: -
J gene: TRBJ2-1
CDR3 protein: CASSLGDTYNEQFF
CDR3 DNA: TGTGCCAGCAGCTTGGGGGACACTTACAATGAGCAGTTCTTC

V gene: TRBV3-1/TRBV3-2
clone size: -
D gene: -
J gene: TRBJ1-4
CDR3 protein: CASSQFLGEKLFF
CDR3 DNA: TGTGCCAGCAGCCAATTCTTGGGCGAAAAACTGTTTTTT

V gene: TRBV19
clone size: once
D gene: -
J gene: TRBJ1-2
CDR3 protein: CASSGAYGYTF
CDR3 DNA: TGTGCCAGTAGTGGGGCGTATGGCTACACCTTC

V gene: TRBV5-1
clone size: -
D gene: -
J gene: TRBJ1-1
CDR3 protein: CASSFIPRQLNTEAFF
CDR3 DNA: TGCGCCAGCAGCTTTATCCCCCGACAGCTGAACACTGAAGCTTTCTTT

V gene: TRBV6-5
clone size: -
D gene: TRBD2
J gene: TRBJ2-7
CDR3 protein: CASSYPGTSGEQYF
CDR3 DNA: TGTGCCAGCAGTTACCCCGGGACTAGCGGCGAGCAGTACTTC

V gene: TRBV7-9
clone size: -
D gene: TRBD2
J gene: TRBJ2-2
CDR3 protein: CASGRVAESTGELFF
CDR3 DNA: TGTGCCAGCGGGAGGGTAGCGGAAAGTACGGGGGAGCTGTTTTTT

V gene: TRBV9
clone size: -
D gene: -
J gene: TRBJ2-5
CDR3 protein: CASSVVGAGETQYF
CDR3 DNA: TGTGCCAGCAGCGTGGTAGGGGCCGGGGAGACCCAGTACTTC

V gene: TRBV7-2
clone size: -
D gene: -
J gene: TRBJ2-3
CDR3 protein: CASSLAGLTDTQYF
CDR3 DNA: TGTGCCAGCAGCTTAGCGGGGCTCACAGATACGCAGTATTTT

V gene: TRBV7-3
clone size: -
D gene: -
J gene: TRBJ2-2
CDR3 protein: CASSLGGDTGELFF
CDR3 DNA: TGTGCCAGCAGCCTAGGGGGGGACACCGGGGAGCTGTTTTTT

V gene: TRBV27
clone size: once
D gene: TRBD1
J gene: TRBJ2-3
CDR3 protein: CASSFLQGSDTQYF
CDR3 DNA: TGTGCCAGCAGTTTTCTACAGGGGTCAGATACGCAGTATTTT

V gene: TRBV12-3/TRBV12-4
clone size: -
D gene: -
J gene: TRBJ1-6
CDR3 protein: CASSLSDSPLHF
CDR3 DNA: TGTGCCAGCAGTTTATCGGATTCACCCCTCCACTTT